Listed below are T cell receptor beta chains from one sample, sequenced in a study of identical twins. TCRdb reanalysed the 5' RACE reads using MiXCR and keeps one entry per CDR3 protein. The sample lists about 470,000 distinct CDR3 sequences, 20% to 25% occurring once. The data were also submitted as part of a second study, on T cells expressing NK-cell markers.

The sequencing input was CD4+ T cells sorted from blood. The receptor set was obtained from a woman aged 18-30 years in good health. Each CDR3 is given with its conserved first and last residue. Fields, in order: CDR3 length, V gene, D gene, CDR3 protein. A D gene is named only where the DNA matches it firmly.

15 TRBV7-9 - CASSPEAGLSNEQFF
12 TRBV20-1 - CSARDQGILQYF
17 TRBV7-2 TRBD2 CASSLVSSGSITDTQYF
13 TRBV2 - CASRGTSNEKLFF
13 TRBV20-1 TRBD1 CSARVQGPGELFF
18 TRBV11-1 - CASSSDTGTLYSNQPQHF
17 TRBV4-1 - CASSQEAFRSLTDTQYF
15 TRBV12-5 TRBD1 CASGLALTGGNEQFF
12 TRBV29-1 - CSAEGDNYGYTF
12 TRBV10-3 - CAIGTAGETQYF
14 TRBV7-9 TRBD1 CASSLRQGVDEQFF
19 TRBV7-7 TRBD2 CASSDFAGDQFSGANVLTF
15 TRBV7-9 - CASSAPRANTGELFF
14 TRBV19 - CASSDRLSNQPQHF
17 TRBV18 TRBD2 CASSPAILAGGPDEQFF
16 TRBV7-8 TRBD1 CASSLYQEWAGGEQYF
15 TRBV5-1 TRBD1 CASSPSGTGTGEQYF
15 TRBV7-2 - CASSWGATMGQPQHF
12 TRBV11-3 - CASSTGPNEQFF
15 TRBV6-2/TRBV6-3 - CASSYGGPSYNEQFF
16 TRBV6-1 - CASRPSTGYSNQPQHF
14 TRBV4-3 - CASSQDLGVDIQYF
15 TRBV12-3/TRBV12-4 - CASSFGGVGNQPQHF
15 TRBV12-3/TRBV12-4 TRBD1 CASSLARQGNSPLHF
12 TRBV6-5 TRBD1 CASNRGNTEAFF
15 TRBV12-3/TRBV12-4 - CASSWGGRRSGTQYF
14 TRBV5-6 - CASSLASADTEAFF
16 TRBV2 TRBD1 CASSLTGGAGSDEQFF
13 TRBV6-2/TRBV6-3 - CASKDGWTTEAFF
14 TRBV11-2 TRBD2 CASSFTGGYNEQFF
12 TRBV5-5 - CASSILAYEQYF
14 TRBV6-1 TRBD1 CASSSDRADNEQFF
17 TRBV2 TRBD2 CASSERSGDSNTGELFF
12 TRBV4-1 - CASSQDGGAPHF
16 TRBV4-1 - CASSQVPVQAYNEQFF
16 TRBV5-1 TRBD1 CASSLDPGQENTEAFF
13 TRBV10-3 - CAISEKGVFGYTF
16 TRBV5-1 - CASSLVRLGQAEKLFF
15 TRBV5-1 TRBD1 CASSQGQGVYNEQFF
16 TRBV13 TRBD2 CASSRLSGSSYNEQFF
16 TRBV6-1 TRBD1 CASSQGTGGLNTEAFF
17 TRBV7-2 TRBD2 CASSLFTSGLLTDTQYF
15 TRBV27 TRBD1 CASSPGTGPSGELFF
15 TRBV7-6 TRBD2 CASSQRLAGEYTQYF
16 TRBV7-2 - CASSPGGFSSYNEQFF
16 TRBV10-3 TRBD2 CAITGTSGSRTGELFF
14 TRBV5-1 - CASSQVQASIEQYF
15 TRBV10-3 TRBD2 CAISASGSYTGELFF
15 TRBV7-2 - CASSPIGGRTDTQYF
15 TRBV5-4 TRBD2 CASTLGGSFGETQYF
18 TRBV29-1 TRBD1 CSPCRDRVGDYSNQPQHF
15 TRBV20-1 - CSASGFSGYQETQYF
17 TRBV6-5 TRBD2 CASSYSPTSGNTDTQYF
17 TRBV12-3/TRBV12-4 - CASRTRQGASPGEAQYF
13 TRBV6-5 - CATVRGHNYGYTF
14 TRBV5-6 - CASSRGTVPDTQYF
15 TRBV2 TRBD1 CASSDGTGGTGELFF
15 TRBV20-1 TRBD2 CSAPPPRGGTDTQYF
12 TRBV29-1 - CSVAWGGGEQYF
14 TRBV6-2/TRBV6-3 - CASRELVPYNEQFF